This T cell receptor beta chain appears in the sequencing data of a study of early T cells in non-severe SARS-CoV-2 infection. Across the whole study: Sequenced material consisted of bulk RNA (from unsorted whole blood), and chains were unpaired. Whole-study findings and limits: The matching step, a VDJdb search, favored anti-spike CD8 responses and missed private and CD4 specificities.

Each cDNA molecule carried a unique molecular identifier. TCRdb re-called the 5' RACE reads with MiXCR, one entry per CDR3 protein. The table shows fewer than 45,000 distinct CDR3 sequences, with roughly 9.9% occurring only once. Germline CDR1 and CDR2: DFQATT and SNEGSKA (reference sequence). The CDR3 has 12 amino acids. Notes on this clonotype: Its target is unknown.

The rearrangement links TRBV20-1 to TRBJ2-1; 10 bases agree with TRBD2. Specimen: whole blood. This TCR was sampled from an adult who was a healthcare worker with PCR-confirmed SARS-CoV-2 infection or an uninfected control (not recorded which). This chain's CDR3 is CRALAGVNEQFF. As DNA, the CDR3 is TGCAGGGCGCTAGCGGGGGTAAATGAGCAGTTCTTC.